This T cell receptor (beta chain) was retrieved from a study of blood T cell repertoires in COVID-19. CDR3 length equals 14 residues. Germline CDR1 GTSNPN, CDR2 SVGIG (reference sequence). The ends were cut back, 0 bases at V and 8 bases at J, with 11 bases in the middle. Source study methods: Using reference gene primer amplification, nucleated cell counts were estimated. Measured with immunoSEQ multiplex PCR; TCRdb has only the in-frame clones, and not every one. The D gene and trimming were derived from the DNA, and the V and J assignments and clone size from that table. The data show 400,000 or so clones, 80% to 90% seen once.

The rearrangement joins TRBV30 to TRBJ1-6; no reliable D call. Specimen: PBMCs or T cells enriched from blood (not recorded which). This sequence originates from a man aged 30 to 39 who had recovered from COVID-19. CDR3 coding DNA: TGTGCCTGGAGTGTTTTGGGCTTCGATTCACCCCTCCACTTT. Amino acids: CAWSVLGFDSPLHF.